What follows are 17 T cell receptor beta chains derived from one specimen sequenced in a study of cytomegalovirus exposure and HLA in healthy donors. The primer mix had 60 Vbeta and 13 Jbeta primers. Sequencing used immunoSEQ multiplex PCR; TCRdb keeps in-frame clones, though not all of them. The table shows 130,000 to 150,000 clones, with around 78% occurring only once. Sequenced material: PBMCs. All receptors derive from a man in his forties in good health and CMV-seropositive.

This chain links TRBV15 with TRBJ1-1, with no clear D. Per the germline V gene, CDR1 is LNHNV and CDR2 is YYDKDF (reference sequence). The CDR3 spans 14 residues. V was clipped by 2 bases and J by 4 bases, with 11 bases between them. This CDR3 is CATSRSTMGTEAFF. The DNA for the CDR3 is TGTGCCACCAGCAGAAGCACTATGGGCACTGAAGCTTTCTTT.

This clone was counted a few times. The rearrangement links TRBV5-4 to TRBJ1-1; D ambiguous. The V end lost 6 bases, the J end lost 1 base, and 13 bases lay between the germline ends. The V gene's germline CDR1 is SGHNT and CDR2 YYREEE (reference sequence). This CDR3 spans 14 amino acids. The CDR3 nucleotides are TGTGCCAGCACCCCGAGAGGAAGGAACACTGAAGCTTTCTTT. It translates to CASTPRGRNTEAFF.

The chain joins TRBV25-1 to TRBJ2-3; 14 bases match TRBD2. CDR3 length: 17 amino acids. Trimming at V came to 5 bases and at J to 6 bases, leaving 10 bases not matched to a gene. Germline assignment: CDR1 MGHDK and CDR2 SYGVNS. The CDR3 sequence: CASSPLGLAGDRDTQYF. The CDR3 nucleotides read TGTGCCAGCAGTCCACTGGGACTAGCGGGAGATCGGGATACGCAGTATTTT.

The rearrangement joins TRBV6-5 to TRBJ2-1, with D perhaps TRBD1 (5 bases). The germline CDR1 and CDR2 sequences are MNHEY and SVGAGI. The CDR3 consists of 16 residues. Trimming removed 4 bases from V and 0 bases from J, with 13 bases in between. CDR3 coding DNA: TGTGCCAGCAGTTCCCAAGGGGCAAACTCCTACAATGAGCAGTTCTTC. Protein product: CASSSQGANSYNEQFF.

This chain joins TRBV7-3 and TRBJ1-2, with 7 bases fitting TRBD1. Looked up from germline, CDR1 is SGHTA and CDR2 is FQGTGA. The CDR3 consists of 13 residues. Germline trimming cut 5 bases from V and 7 bases from J; bases unmatched to any gene: 7. DNA for the CDR3: TGTGCCAGCAGCGAAAACAGGGGTGGTGGCTACACCTTC. Translation: CASSENRGGGYTF.

The chain uses TRBV5-6 and TRBJ2-1, with TRBD1 matching 8 bases. Germline V gene sequence: CDR1 SGHDT, CDR2 YYEEEE. The trim removed 5 bases at V and 2 bases at J, leaving 9 bases unmatched. This CDR3 region has 16 residues. CDR3 residues: CASSSGTGATYNEQFF. CDR3 DNA sequence: TGTGCCAGCAGTTCCGGGACAGGAGCGACCTACAATGAGCAGTTCTTC.

V and J are TRBV7-2 and TRBJ2-7, with 11 bases fitting TRBD2. The CDR3 loop spans 14 amino acids. Per the germline V gene, CDR1 is SGHTA and CDR2 is FQGNSA. Trimming cost V 5 bases and J 4 bases; bases outside gene matches: 4. CDR3 sequence: CASSPGLAVYEQYF. The CDR3 DNA is TGTGCCAGCAGCCCGGGACTAGCGGTTTACGAGCAGTACTTC.

The chain is built from TRBV28 and TRBJ2-3, with TRBD1 matching over 7 bases. Losses at the gene ends were 7 bases for V and 4 bases for J; bases not matched to a gene: 11. Germline V gene lookup returns CDR1 MDHEN and CDR2 SYDVKM. The CDR3 runs to 15 residues. CDR3 amino acids: CASIPAQGVPDTQYF. In nucleotides, the CDR3 is TGTGCCAGCATCCCCGCCCAGGGGGTCCCAGATACGCAGTATTTT. The full variable domain, in which reference TRBV28 and TRBJ2-3 provide the parts outside the CDR3, is DVKVTQSSRYLVKRTGEKVFLECVQDMDHENMFWYRQDPGLGLRLIYFSYDVKMKEKGDIPEGYSVSREKKERFSLILESASTNQTSMYLCASIPAQGVPDTQYFGPGTRLTVL.

This clone was picked up one time. The rearrangement joins TRBV7-3 to TRBJ2-1; 9 bases are a match to TRBD1. Unmatched junction bases numbered 14, after V lost 2 bases and J lost 0 bases. The CDR3 covers 20 residues. Germline loops: CDR1 SGHTA, CDR2 FQGTGA. The CDR3 sequence is CASSLGFRQGGISSYNEQFF. As DNA, the CDR3 is TGTGCCAGCAGCTTAGGTTTCAGACAGGGGGGTATAAGCTCCTACAATGAGCAGTTCTTC.

This chain links TRBV28 with TRBJ1-5, with D hard to call. The CDR3 spans 14 residues. In germline, CDR1 is MDHEN, CDR2 SYDVKM. Trimming took off 3 bases at V and 3 bases at J, with 9 bases between the two ends. The CDR3 sequence is CASSFGGTNQPQHF. CDR3 nucleotide sequence: TGTGCCAGCAGTTTCGGAGGTACCAATCAGCCCCAGCATTTT. Supplemented by reference TRBV28 and TRBJ1-5, the full variable domain reads DVKVTQSSRYLVKRTGEKVFLECVQDMDHENMFWYRQDPGLGLRLIYFSYDVKMKEKGDIPEGYSVSREKKERFSLILESASTNQTSMYLCASSFGGTNQPQHFGDGTRLSIL.

The rearrangement links TRBV5-1 to TRBJ2-1; 9 nucleotides line up with TRBD2. V gave up 4 bases and J gave up 9 bases; unmatched junction bases: 2. The CDR3 sequence is 12 residues long. From germline, CDR1 is SGHRS and CDR2 YFSETQ. In DNA, the CDR3 is TGCGCCAGCAGCCTGACTAGCGGTGAGCAGTTCTTC. As protein: CASSLTSGEQFF.

The genes are TRBV6-6 and TRBJ2-2, with 9 bases identical to TRBD1. Germline trimming cut 5 bases from V and 4 bases from J; bases unmatched to any gene: 5. The CDR3 totals 15 residues. Germline loops: CDR1 MNHNY, CDR2 SVGAGI (reference sequence). In DNA, the CDR3 is TGTGCCAGCAGTCCTCGGGACAGGGCCACCGGGGAGCTGTTTTTT. Amino acids: CASSPRDRATGELFF.

This clone was observed a handful of times. This rearrangement joins TRBV11-3 to TRBJ2-7; the match to TRBD1 covers 9 bases. The germline gives CDR1 SGHNT, CDR2 YENEEA. The CDR3 runs to 14 residues. Trimming removed 5 bases from V and 5 bases from J; junction bases left unmatched: 7. The DNA of the CDR3 is TGTGCCAGCAGCGGAGACAGGGGGGCTAACGAGCAGTACTTC. Translated: CASSGDRGANEQYF.

The chain links TRBV6-4 to TRBJ2-2; D unresolved. The CDR3 extends over 12 amino acids. Trimming pared 4 bases from V and 3 bases from J, leaving 3 bases between. CDR1 MRHNA and CDR2 SNTAGT come from the germline V gene. This chain's CDR3 is CASSAYTGELFF. The CDR3 DNA reads TGTGCCAGCAGTGCCTACACCGGGGAGCTGTTTTTT.

This clone was observed a single time. The J gene is TRBJ2-2, the V gene TRBV5-1; D uncertain. Trimming took off 2 bases at V and 1 base at J, with 12 bases between the two ends. Germline assignment: CDR1 SGHRS and CDR2 YFSETQ. The CDR3 is 16 residues long. In DNA form, the CDR3 reads TGCGCCAGCAGCTTTGATCAGCGACTGAACACCGGGGAGCTGTTTTTT. Its protein is CASSFDQRLNTGELFF.

V gene TRBV7-8 combines with J gene TRBJ2-4, with TRBD1 as a possible D gene (6 bases). The CDR3 has 16 residues. CDR1 is SGHVS and CDR2 is FQNEAQ in the germline V gene. V was cut by 1 base and J by 2 bases, with 12 bases left in between. The CDR3 DNA is TGTGCCAGCAGCTTAGAGTGGGGGCCCACCAAAAACATTCAGTACTTC. Residues: CASSLEWGPTKNIQYF.

This sequence joins TRBV27 and TRBJ2-5, with 9 bases that match TRBD2. Germline trimming cut 3 bases from V and 1 base from J; bases unmatched to any gene: 9. From germline, CDR1 is MNHEY and CDR2 SMNVEV (reference sequence). CDR3 length: 17 residues. CDR3 nucleotides: TGTGCCAGCAGTTTGCGGCCGACTAGCGGAACCCAAGAGACCCAGTACTTC. It specifies CASSLRPTSGTQETQYF.